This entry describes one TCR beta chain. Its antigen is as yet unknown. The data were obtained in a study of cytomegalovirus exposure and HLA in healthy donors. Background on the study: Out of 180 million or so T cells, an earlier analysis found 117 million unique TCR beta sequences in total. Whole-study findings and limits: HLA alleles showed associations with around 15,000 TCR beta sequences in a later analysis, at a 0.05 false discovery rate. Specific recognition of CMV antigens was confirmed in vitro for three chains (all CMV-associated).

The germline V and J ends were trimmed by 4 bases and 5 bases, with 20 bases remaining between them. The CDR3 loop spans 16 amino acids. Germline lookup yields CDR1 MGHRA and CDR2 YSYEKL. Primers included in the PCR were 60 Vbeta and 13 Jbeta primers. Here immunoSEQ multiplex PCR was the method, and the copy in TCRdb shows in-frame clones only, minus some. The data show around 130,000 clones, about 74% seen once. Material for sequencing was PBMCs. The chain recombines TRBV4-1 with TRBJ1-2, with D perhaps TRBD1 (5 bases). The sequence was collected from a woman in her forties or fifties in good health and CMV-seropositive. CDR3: CASSLAGQGIRYGYTF. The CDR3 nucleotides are TGCGCCAGCAGCCTAGCAGGCCAGGGCATTCGTTATGGCTACACCTTC.